This entry lists 15 T cell receptor beta chains sequenced from one sample in a study of T cell changes during pregnancy in multiple sclerosis. TCRdb's table, derived via immunoSEQ multiplex PCR, lists solely in-frame clones and lacks some. The sample shows around 80,000 clones, 94% of them seen only once. The specimen comprised peripheral blood, sampled in the second trimester of pregnancy. The receptors come from a female donor in good health, enrolled as a control in a pregnancy study.

The CDR3 nucleotides are TGCGCCAGCAGCGCGACTGGAATTAACACAGATACGCAGTATTTT. This sequence encodes CASSATGINTDTQYF. This chain uses TRBV5-1 with TRBJ2-3, with unresolved D. Germline assignment: CDR1 SGHRS and CDR2 YFSETQ. V was cut by 4 bases and J by 2 bases, with 14 bases left in between. CDR3 length: 15 amino acids.

The chain recombines TRBV28 with TRBJ2-5, with D tentatively TRBD1 (5 bases). The V end was cut by 3 bases, the J end by 2 bases, with 16 bases between. Germline V lookup: CDR1 MDHEN, CDR2 SYDVKM. The CDR3 has 16 amino acids. The CDR3 loop reads CASSFPTDNIQETQYF. CDR3 DNA: TGTGCCAGCAGTTTCCCGACAGATAATATTCAAGAGACCCAGTACTTC. Complete variable domain (other parts from reference TRBV28 and TRBJ2-5): DVKVTQSSRYLVKRTGEKVFLECVQDMDHENMFWYRQDPGLGLRLIYFSYDVKMKEKGDIPEGYSVSREKKERFSLILESASTNQTSMYLCASSFPTDNIQETQYFGPGTRLLVL.

Only a few counts were recorded for this clone. V and J are TRBV9 and TRBJ1-1, with D unclear. Trimming took off 4 bases at V and 0 bases at J, with 10 bases between the two ends. Germline V CDR1 and CDR2: SGDLS, YYNGEE. This CDR3 contains 14 residues. The CDR3 bases are TGTGCCAGCAGCCCCAGGACTGTGAACACTGAAGCTTTCTTT. Translated, it gives CASSPRTVNTEAFF.

This chain uses TRBV19 with TRBJ2-7, with TRBD1 identical over 9 bases. Germline lookup yields CDR1 LNHDA and CDR2 SQIVND (reference sequence). The trim removed 3 bases at V and 2 bases at J, leaving 11 bases unmatched. The CDR3 is 17 amino acids. This chain's CDR3 is CASSISVGQGSPYEQYF. In DNA form, the CDR3 reads TGTGCCAGTAGTATCTCCGTCGGACAGGGGAGCCCCTACGAGCAGTACTTC.

V usage is TRBV11-2 and J usage is TRBJ2-6; D remains unclear. Germline V gene lookup returns CDR1 SGHAT and CDR2 FQNNGV. The CDR3 length is 16 residues. Trimming left V 5 bases short and J 0 bases short, with 11 bases between. CDR3: CASSPTHVSGANVLTF. The CDR3 coding sequence is TGTGCCAGCAGCCCAACTCATGTCTCTGGGGCCAACGTCCTGACTTTC.

The chain employs TRBV4-1 and TRBJ2-5; 7 bases align to TRBD2. The end of the DNA fits TRBJ2-7 better, so the J call may be wrong. The CDR3 length is 16 residues. Germline V CDR1 and CDR2: MGHRA, YSYEKL. As DNA, the CDR3 is TGCGCCAGCAGCCAAGGGTGGCCTAGCGGAGCCTACGAGCAGTACTTC. Translated: CASSQGWPSGAYEQYF.

The chain links TRBV29-1 to TRBJ2-1, with 9 bases lining up with TRBD1. CDR1 SQVTM and CDR2 ANQGSEA come from the germline V gene. V gave up 8 bases and J gave up 5 bases; unmatched junction bases: 7. The CDR3 is 13 amino acids. The CDR3 reads CSIGQGLNNEQFF. CDR3 sequence (DNA): TGCAGCATAGGACAGGGGCTAAACAATGAGCAGTTCTTC.

CDR3 amino acids: CASSFGSSGIREHEQFF. The CDR3 coding sequence is TGTGCCAGCAGTTTTGGGTCGAGTGGGATACGGGAGCATGAGCAGTTCTTC. This chain joins TRBV27 and TRBJ2-1, with D tentatively TRBD2 (6 bases). The CDR3 consists of 17 residues. Trimming left V 3 bases short and J 8 bases short, with 23 bases between. Germline loops: CDR1 MNHEY, CDR2 SMNVEV (reference sequence).

The J gene is TRBJ2-6, the V gene TRBV5-1, with no clear D. V lost 4 bases and J lost 0, with 8 bases in between. There are 15 residues in the CDR3. From germline, CDR1 is SGHRS and CDR2 YFSETQ. The CDR3 DNA reads TGCGCCAGCAGCCTCCTAGGCTCTGGGGCCAACGTCCTGACTTTC. This gives the protein CASSLLGSGANVLTF.

The CDR3 loop is CASTRGGLGSDTQYF. The CDR3 DNA reads as TGTGCCAGTACTCGAGGGGGCTTAGGGTCAGATACGCAGTATTTT. The chain carries TRBV6-5 and TRBJ2-3; 7 nucleotides line up with TRBD1. The CDR3 covers 15 residues. V gave up 9 bases and J gave up 4 bases; unmatched junction bases: 13. CDR1 is MNHEY and CDR2 is SVGAGI in the germline V gene.

V is TRBV4-1 and J is TRBJ2-1, with 15 bases matching TRBD2. This CDR3 contains 15 residues. V lost 6 bases, J lost 5 bases, and 2 bases stayed unmatched. CDR1 is MGHRA and CDR2 is YSYEKL in the germline V gene. This chain's CDR3 is CASSRTSGRDNEQFF. The CDR3 nucleotides are TGCGCCAGCAGTCGGACTAGCGGGAGGGACAATGAGCAGTTCTTC.

The rearrangement uses TRBV5-1 and TRBJ2-7, with 8 bases fitting TRBD2. Trimming at V came to 3 bases and at J to 2 bases, leaving 13 bases not matched to a gene. Per germline, CDR1 SGHRS and CDR2 YFSETQ. The CDR3 covers 17 residues. CDR3 sequence: CASSWNSGDGRAYEQYF. CDR3 DNA: TGCGCCAGCAGCTGGAATTCGGGGGACGGGAGGGCCTACGAGCAGTACTTC.

The chain combines TRBV7-9 with TRBJ2-2; a weak D match, TRBD1 (6 bases). CDR1 and CDR2 (germline): SEHNR, FQNEAQ (reference sequence). The CDR3 has 15 amino acids. V was pared by 3 bases and J by 0 bases, with 8 bases between. The chain's CDR3 is CASSLRTANTGELFF. In DNA form, the CDR3 reads TGTGCCAGCAGCTTGAGGACAGCGAACACCGGGGAGCTGTTTTTT. The full variable domain, completed using reference TRBV7-9 and TRBJ2-2, is DTGVSQNPRHKITKRGQNVTFRCDPISEHNRLYWYRQTLGQGPEFLTYFQNEAQLEKSRLLSDRFSAERPKGSFSTLEIQRTEQGDSAMYLCASSLRTANTGELFFGEGSRLTVL.

The rearrangement joins TRBV29-1 to TRBJ2-5, with 8 bases identical to TRBD1. The V and J ends lost 3 bases and 5 bases, in that order; junction bases with no gene match: 2. This CDR3 is 12 amino acids long. Germline V CDR1 and CDR2: SQVTM, ANQGSEA. The CDR3 DNA follows: TGCAGCGTTGACAGGGGGCTTGAGACCCAGTACTTC. Its translation is CSVDRGLETQYF.

For the CDR3, the DNA is TGTGCCATCAGTGAGCCCGACACCGGGGAGCTGTTTTTT. Its protein is CAISEPDTGELFF. The rearrangement joins TRBV10-3 to TRBJ2-2; no clear D. This CDR3 is built from 13 residues. The V end lost 2 bases, the J end lost 3 bases, and 4 bases lay between the germline ends. CDR1 and CDR2 (germline): ENHRY, SYGVKD.